Listed here are 27 T cell receptor beta chains from one sample, sequenced in a study of CD8 T cells in ankylosing spondylitis. TCRdb itself ran the 5' RACE reads through MiXCR, one entry per CDR3 protein. The repertoire has about 150,000 distinct CDR3 sequences, around two fifths of them found once; the top ten carry 13% to 15%. Specimen: synovial fluid, either unsorted or a sorted T cell fraction (not recorded which). The source is a male donor with ankylosing spondylitis.

The rearrangement joins TRBV29-1 to TRBJ2-5, with D tentatively TRBD1 (5 bases). Germline V lookup: CDR1 SQVTM, CDR2 ANQGSEA. This CDR3 has 13 residues. Trimming cost V 3 bases and J 3 bases, with 11 bases left between them. The CDR3 DNA reads as TGCAGCGTTGATGCGGACAACGAAGAGACCCAGTACTTC. Protein sequence: CSVDADNEETQYF.

In this sample, this clonotype turned up many times. The chain recombines TRBV5-1 with TRBJ1-1, with D perhaps matching TRBD1 (5 bases). Germline V gene data show CDR1 as SGHRS and CDR2 as YFSETQ. V was pared by 0 bases and J by 0 bases, with 15 bases between. This CDR3 spans 17 amino acids. The DNA for the CDR3 is TGCGCCAGCAGCTTGGAAGATACTTCAGGGTTGAACACTGAAGCTTTCTTT. Protein product: CASSLEDTSGLNTEAFF.

The genes are TRBV13 and TRBJ2-2; D tentatively reads TRBD1 or TRBD2 (5 bases each). Trimming took off 5 bases at V and 4 bases at J, with 17 bases between the two ends. The CDR3 is made up of 16 amino acids. The germline V gene has CDR1 PRHDT and CDR2 FYEKMQ (reference sequence). The CDR3: CASSPIGTRGTGELFF. As DNA, the CDR3 is TGTGCCAGCAGCCCCATTGGGACGAGGGGCACCGGGGAGCTGTTTTTT. The variable domain in full, completed from reference TRBV13 and TRBJ2-2, reads AAGVIQSPRHLIKEKRETATLKCYPIPRHDTVYWYQQGPGQDPQFLISFYEKMQSDKGSIPDRFSAQQFSDYHSELNMSSLELGDSALYFCASSPIGTRGTGELFFGEGSRLTVL.

This clonotype has just a few counts. The V call is TRBV5-1, the J call TRBJ1-2, with D perhaps matching TRBD1 (5 bases). Germline-derived CDR1 and CDR2 are SGHRS and YFSETQ. The CDR3 contains 15 residues. Trimming shortened V by 3 bases and J by 6 bases, and 18 bases separated the two germline ends. The CDR3 is CASSSRDDLRDGYTF. The DNA for the CDR3 is TGCGCCAGCAGCTCACGGGACGACCTTCGGGATGGCTACACCTTC. The full variable domain, its missing parts supplied by reference TRBV5-1 and TRBJ1-2, is KAGVTQTPRYLIKTRGQQVTLSCSPISGHRSVSWYQQTPGQGLQFLFEYFSETQRNKGNFPGRFSGRQFSNSRSEMNVSTLELGDSALYLCASSSRDDLRDGYTFGSGTRLTVV.

This clonotype has more than one count but fewer than ten. V is TRBV12-3 or TRBV12-4 and J is TRBJ2-1; 9 bases fit TRBD1. CDR3 length equals 16 residues. V dropped 7 bases and J dropped 7; count of bases not matched to a gene: 14. Written as DNA, the CDR3 is TGTGCCAGCACCCCAACCCGGGACAGGGTTGGAAATGAGCAGTTCTTC. It codes for CASTPTRDRVGNEQFF.

The chain carries TRBV4-3 and TRBJ2-7, with 7 bases matching TRBD1. The CDR3 is made up of 15 amino acids. The J segment lost 1 base and the V segment lost 1 base, leaving 4 bases of the junction unmatched. Germline V lookup: CDR1 LGHNA, CDR2 YSLEER. In nucleotides, the CDR3 is TGCGCCAGCAGCCAAGGCGGACAGGCTTCCTACGAGCAGTACTTC. It is translated as CASSQGGQASYEQYF.

The table lists this clonotype with many counts. The chain employs TRBV13 and TRBJ2-5; no definite D call. This CDR3 has 13 amino acids. The V gene lost 2 bases and the J gene lost 3 bases, with 7 bases spanning the gap. Germline V gives CDR1 PRHDT, CDR2 FYEKMQ (reference sequence). CDR3 DNA: TGTGCCAGCAGCTTAAGGCAGGAAGAGACCCAGTACTTC. Protein product: CASSLRQEETQYF.

In this sample, this clonotype turned up once. The chain has TRBV29-1 and TRBJ2-7, with TRBD1 matching 8 bases. Germline CDR1 reads SQVTM; CDR2 reads ANQGSEA. This CDR3 has 14 residues. After removal of 7 bases from V and 2 bases from J, the junction contained 10 bases not matched to a gene. The CDR3 DNA reads TGCAGCGCCGGACAGGGATTTTATCCCTACGAGCAGTACTTC. This sequence encodes CSAGQGFYPYEQYF.

This clonotype has a handful of counts. The chain carries TRBV28 and TRBJ2-2; weak D call: TRBD2 (5 bases). The CDR3 runs to 14 residues. The ends were cut back, 6 bases at V and 5 bases at J, with 13 bases in the middle. Germline assignment: CDR1 MDHEN and CDR2 SYDVKM. This CDR3 is CASSEGEETGELFF. CDR3 DNA sequence: TGTGCCAGCAGCGAGGGAGAAGAAACCGGGGAGCTGTTTTTT.

The sample holds a few counts of this clonotype. The chain joins TRBV20-1 to TRBJ2-7, with D perhaps given as TRBD1 or TRBD2 (6 bases each). The V and J ends lost 6 bases and 0 bases respectively, with 18 bases between them. The length of the CDR3 is 15 residues. Germline V gives CDR1 DFQATT, CDR2 SNEGSKA (reference sequence). The CDR3 protein is CSASPGASDSYEQYF. CDR3 coding DNA: TGCAGTGCCTCGCCGGGGGCTAGCGACTCCTACGAGCAGTACTTC.

This clonotype was counted a few times. V usage is TRBV2 and J usage is TRBJ2-2; 8 bases match TRBD2. CDR1 is SNHLY, CDR2 FYNNEI, per germline. V dropped 8 bases and J dropped 5; count of bases not matched to a gene: 7. The CDR3 extends over 14 amino acids. CDR3 DNA sequence: TGTGCCAGCTTGGGGGCTAGCGGGACCGGGGAGCTGTTTTTT. Its translation: CASLGASGTGELFF. The full variable domain, in which reference TRBV2 and TRBJ2-2 provide the parts outside the CDR3, is EPEVTQTPSHQVTQMGQEVILRCVPISNHLYFYWYRQILGQKVEFLVSFYNNEISEKSEIFDDQFSVERPDGSNFTLKIRSTKLEDSAMYFCASLGASGTGELFFGEGSRLTVL.

The rearrangement links TRBV5-1 to TRBJ1-1, with a tentative D call TRBD1 (5 bases). V was clipped by 4 bases and J by 5 bases, with 12 bases between them. The CDR3 has 13 residues. The germline V gene encodes CDR1 SGHRS and CDR2 YFSETQ. CDR3 residues: CASSRGGRTEAFF. In DNA form, the CDR3 reads TGCGCCAGCAGCCGGGGGGGACGGACTGAAGCTTTCTTT.

V and J are TRBV11-2 and TRBJ2-7; D gene uncertain. Germline-derived CDR1 and CDR2 are SGHAT and FQNNGV. The CDR3 sequence is 14 residues long. The V end lost 5 bases, the J end lost 0 bases, and 11 bases lay between the germline ends. The chain's CDR3 is CASSVRRTSYEQYF. The CDR3 region has the DNA TGTGCCAGCAGCGTCCGACGTACCTCCTACGAGCAGTACTTC.

In its sample, this clonotype was seen a few times. The V gene is TRBV20-1, the J gene TRBJ2-1; D is uncertain. This CDR3 comprises 15 residues. V lost 5 bases and J 6 bases, leaving 20 bases between the germline ends. Per the germline V gene, CDR1 is DFQATT and CDR2 is SNEGSKA (reference sequence). The CDR3: CSARLWVVTSNEQFF. Written as DNA, the CDR3 is TGCAGTGCTCGCTTGTGGGTTGTGACCTCCAATGAGCAGTTCTTC.

The chain is built from TRBV27 and TRBJ1-2; 7 bases fit TRBD1. CDR3 length equals 17 residues. The ends lost 8 bases at V and 7 bases at J; junction bases unmatched: 22. Germline V gene lookup returns CDR1 MNHEY and CDR2 SMNVEV (reference sequence). DNA for the CDR3: TGTGCCAGCTGCGGAGCAGGGGGAATAAAGTTTTTGGGTGGCTACACCTTC. It translates to CASCGAGGIKFLGGYTF.

This clonotype appeared a few times. The CDR3 protein is CASSLLDGPISYEQYF. In nucleotides, the CDR3 is TGTGCCAGCAGCTTACTTGACGGGCCCATTTCCTACGAGCAGTACTTC. The rearrangement links TRBV7-8 to TRBJ2-7; no definite D call. Germline V gene sequence: CDR1 SGHVS, CDR2 FQNEAQ. The CDR3 sequence is 16 residues long. Trimming shortened V by 2 bases and J by 1 base, and 15 bases separated the two germline ends.

As DNA, the CDR3 is TGTGCCTGGAGTGGGGGGACAGGGGGCCTCGAGGACGAGCAGTACTTC. This sequence encodes CAWSGGTGGLEDEQYF. The rearrangement links TRBV30 to TRBJ2-7; 12 bases are a match to TRBD1. The V segment lost 1 base and the J segment 5 bases; nucleotides outside the gene matches: 9. CDR3 size: 16 residues. The germline V gene encodes CDR1 GTSNPN and CDR2 SVGIG (reference sequence).

The gene calls are TRBV4-1 and TRBJ2-1, with TRBD2 matching over 11 bases. Germline CDR1 is MGHRA and CDR2 is YSYEKL. The CDR3 is made up of 18 amino acids. With 3 bases clipped from V and 0 bases from J, the junction kept 7 bases outside the gene matches. CDR3 in amino acids: CASSQGTSGRISYNEQFF. In DNA, the CDR3 is TGCGCCAGCAGCCAGGGGACTAGCGGACGGATCTCCTACAATGAGCAGTTCTTC.

The V and J genes are TRBV24-1 and TRBJ2-7; D is unclear. This CDR3 contains 11 residues. The ends were cut back, 3 bases at V and 4 bases at J, with 3 bases in the middle. The germline gives CDR1 KGHDR, CDR2 SFDVKD. CDR3 sequence reads: CATSDDYEQYF. In DNA, the CDR3 is TGTGCCACCAGTGATGATTACGAGCAGTACTTC.

The V and J genes are TRBV12-3 or TRBV12-4 and TRBJ2-2, with D possibly being TRBD1 or TRBD2 (6 bases each). The CDR3 contains 17 residues. The germline V and J ends were trimmed by 3 bases and 3 bases, with 17 bases remaining between them. The CDR3 here is CASSFNGGPWDTGELFF. CDR3 bases: TGTGCCAGCAGTTTTAATGGGGGGCCTTGGGACACCGGGGAGCTGTTTTTT.

In this sample, this clonotype turned up a few times. The chain has TRBV5-1 and TRBJ1-1; 11 bases fit TRBD1. The CDR3 length is 18 residues. The junction had 12 bases not matched to a gene; V was cut back by 4 bases and J by 1 base. The germline gives CDR1 SGHRS, CDR2 YFSETQ. The CDR3 reads CASSPYGQGATGNTEAFF. The CDR3 nucleotides read TGCGCCAGCAGCCCTTATGGACAGGGGGCTACCGGGAACACTGAAGCTTTCTTT.

The sample holds a few counts of this clonotype. This chain uses TRBV24-1 with TRBJ2-3, with unresolved D. The CDR3 has 15 residues. Germline values: CDR1 KGHDR, CDR2 SFDVKD. The V and J ends lost 8 bases and 2 bases respectively, with 16 bases between them. CDR3 in DNA: TGTGCCACCACCCTTTTGCAGCAAGTCACAGATACGCAGTATTTT. Amino acids: CATTLLQQVTDTQYF.

This clonotype was seen a handful of times. The J gene is TRBJ2-2, the V gene TRBV9; D gene ambiguous. CDR3 length: 13 residues. Looked up from germline, CDR1 is SGDLS and CDR2 is YYNGEE. Trimming pared 1 base from V and 0 bases from J, leaving 1 base between. The CDR3 DNA follows: TGTGCCAGCAGCGTAACGAACACCGGGGAGCTGTTTTTT. Translated, it gives CASSVTNTGELFF.

This clonotype appeared a few times. V usage is TRBV19 and J usage is TRBJ2-2, with a possible D match to TRBD2 (6 bases). The germline V gene has CDR1 LNHDA and CDR2 SQIVND (reference sequence). CDR3 length: 16 residues. V was shortened by 6 bases and J by 6 bases, with 20 bases between the two germline ends. The CDR3 sequence is CASSHPWRGEPGELFF. CDR3 bases: TGTGCCAGTAGCCACCCCTGGCGGGGAGAGCCCGGGGAGCTGTTTTTT. The variable domain in full, completed from reference TRBV19 and TRBJ2-2, reads DGGITQSPKYLFRKEGQNVTLSCEQNLNHDAMYWYRQDPGQGLRLIYYSQIVNDFQKGDIAEGYSVSREKKESFPLTVTSAQKNPTAFYLCASSHPWRGEPGELFFGEGSRLTVL.

A few counts support this clonotype. V is TRBV12-3 or TRBV12-4 and J is TRBJ2-4; no clear D. The CDR3 spans 16 residues. V was shortened by 3 bases and J by 0 bases, with 12 bases between the two germline ends. In DNA, the CDR3 is TGTGCCAGCAGTTTTCGGTCGGAAGTAGCCAAAAACATTCAGTACTTC. This gives the protein CASSFRSEVAKNIQYF.

V and J are TRBV28 and TRBJ2-2; the D gene could be TRBD1 or TRBD2 (7 bases each). With 6 bases removed from V and 3 bases from J, the gap between germline ends came to 26 bases. CDR1 is MDHEN and CDR2 is SYDVKM in the germline V gene. This CDR3 comprises 19 residues. CDR3: CASSSHDWGGTDYTGELFF. The CDR3 DNA is TGTGCCAGCAGCTCTCACGATTGGGGGGGGACAGACTACACCGGGGAGCTGTTTTTT.

The rearrangement links TRBV28 to TRBJ2-4; 15 bases map to TRBD2. From germline, CDR1 is MDHEN and CDR2 SYDVKM. Trimming removed 6 bases from V and 0 bases from J; junction bases left unmatched: 12. The CDR3 spans 20 residues. In nucleotides, the CDR3 is TGTGCCAGCAGCCGCTGGACTAGCGGGGGGGCCTTGGGAGCCAAAAACATTCAGTACTTC. Its translation: CASSRWTSGGALGAKNIQYF. The variable domain in full, with the rest retrieved from reference TRBV28 and TRBJ2-4, is DVKVTQSSRYLVKRTGEKVFLECVQDMDHENMFWYRQDPGLGLRLIYFSYDVKMKEKGDIPEGYSVSREKKERFSLILESASTNQTSMYLCASSRWTSGGALGAKNIQYFGAGTRLSVL.